The present entry profiles one TCR beta chain with its context. Profiling relied on immunoSEQ multiplex PCR, and the TCRdb table lists in-frame clones only, not all of them. The table has more than 2 million clones, about 93% seen once. V lost 2 bases and J lost 7, with 14 bases in between. From germline, CDR1 is SNHLY and CDR2 FYNNEI. The CDR3 totals 15 residues. The source of the sample is a study of shared clonotypes between healthy human individuals. Naive-designated CD8 cells lacked CD45RO, were positively enriched for CCR7, and omitted terminally differentiated effector memory CD45RA+ cells. Sequencing used naive CD8+ T cells from PBMCs. The rearrangement uses TRBV2 and TRBJ1-4; TRBD1 might be the D (5 bases). This clonotype was sampled from a man aged 18 to 30 in good health. Some clones in this sample may be carry-over from other donors' samples. The CDR3 loop is CASSEPGGSGEKLFF. The CDR3 DNA is TGTGCCAGCAGTGAACCGGGGGGGTCGGGTGAAAAACTGTTTTTT. The whole variable domain, filled in from reference TRBV2 and TRBJ1-4, reads EPEVTQTPSHQVTQMGQEVILRCVPISNHLYFYWYRQILGQKVEFLVSFYNNEISEKSEIFDDQFSVERPDGSNFTLKIRSTKLEDSAMYFCASSEPGGSGEKLFFGSGTQLSVL.